The rows below give T cell receptor beta chains drawn from one sample of a study of blood T cell repertoires in COVID-19. The assay was immunoSEQ multiplex PCR, and TCRdb's table has in-frame clones only and misses some. The top ten clones hold over 4% of a sample with nearly 110,000 clones, roughly 80% of them seen once. What was sequenced was peripheral blood. The source is a human donor in a cohort sampled during active COVID-19. Both conserved end residues are part of each CDR3. A D gene is named only where the DNA matches it firmly.

>TRBD1|TRBV6-5
CASSYRDRVAEAFF
>-|TRBV18
CASSRLLADLETQYF
>TRBD1|TRBV29-1
CSVVGTGSYEQYF
>-|TRBV5-1
CARIWEISEESQHSNQPQHF
>TRBD1|TRBV6-5
CASSTRQGGNEQFF
>TRBD1|TRBV4-2
CASSQDRGQGPNSPLHF
>-|TRBV4-1
CASSQVDRQLYGYTF
>-|TRBV19
CASSATGSGPNYGYTF
>-|TRBV27
CASTGGGSPLHF
>-|TRBV10-3
CAIRASVAEANTGELFF
>-|TRBV28
CASRDSGTGEQYF
>TRBD1|TRBV7-2
CASRKDRGLETQYF
>-|TRBV28
CATRIGDPKNIQYF
>-|TRBV5-6
CASSHAGMGNEQFF
>TRBD2|TRBV5-1
CASSLLLAGYEQYF
>TRBD2|TRBV27
CASSWTSVVSSYEQYF
>TRBD1|TRBV7-2
CASSTTGGNTEAFF
>TRBD2|TRBV4-2
CASSQAPGLAGVNEQFF
>TRBD1|TRBV12-3/TRBV12-4
CASSTGTGTRAFF
>-|TRBV13
CASSLAAGSGANVLTF
>TRBD1|TRBV25-1
CASLTGGEWDTQYF
>-|TRBV12-3/TRBV12-4
CASSSPPREQYF
>-|TRBV5-1
CASSLGGLADTQYF
>-|TRBV19
CASSPGHPNIQYF
>-|TRBV3-1/TRBV3-2
CASSQIWGETEAFF
>TRBD1|TRBV9
CASSVGTQGTNTEAFF
>-|TRBV6-5
CASNSFYQPQHF
>-|TRBV28
CASSLMVRLVGGYTF
>TRBD1|TRBV18
CASSPPWQGEDQPQHF
>-|TRBV28
CASSLSHGSSYNEQFF
>TRBD2|TRBV4-3
CASSQSLAGLYNEQFF
>TRBD1|TRBV4-1
CASSQGQGTEAFF
>-|TRBV30
CAWTLGGSGANVLTF
>-|TRBV6-2/TRBV6-3
CASSPYWGRYTSTDTQYF
>-|TRBV12-3/TRBV12-4
CASSRGGVTEAFF
>-|TRBV11-2
CASSLDPRGKNSGTEAFF
>-|TRBV3-1/TRBV3-2
CASSQAGETQYF
>TRBD1|TRBV6-2/TRBV6-3
CASSIGTGLTDTQYF
>-|TRBV7-2
CASSPDGRGTEAFF